This T cell receptor (beta chain) was recovered during a study of T cell changes during pregnancy in multiple sclerosis. The table came from immunoSEQ multiplex PCR; TCRdb's copy has only in-frame clones and leaves some out. The data show more than 25,000 clones, about nine tenths seen once. Trimming took 1 base from V and 6 from J; bases not matched to a gene: 10. Germline CDR1 and CDR2: SGHDT and YYEEEE. The CDR3 has 16 residues. The receptor's source is a female donor with multiple sclerosis, enrolled in a pregnancy study. Sequenced material: CD8+ T cells from peripheral blood mononuclear cells, taken after pregnancy. V is TRBV5-6 and J is TRBJ1-2, with 9 bases identical to TRBD1. CDR3 nucleotides: TGTGCCAGCAGCTTGCGTCCCGGGACAGGGTTGGATGGCTACACCTTC. It encodes CASSLRPGTGLDGYTF. Combining the CDR3 with reference TRBV5-6 and TRBJ1-2 gives the whole variable domain DAGVTQSPTHLIKTRGQQVTLRCSPKSGHDTVSWYQQALGQGPQFIFQYYEEEERQRGNFPDRFSGHQFPNYSSELNVNALLLGDSALYLCASSLRPGTGLDGYTFGSGTRLTVV.